Below are 27 T cell receptor beta chains sequenced from a single sample in a study of molecular identifiers for immune sequencing clone quantification. MiXCR, run by TCRdb on the PCR reads, gives a single entry per CDR3 protein. Of about 640,000 distinct CDR3 sequences listed, about 20% are singletons. The sequenced material came from naive CD8+ T cells from blood, with Jurkat cell RNA spiked in. Subset given: FACS-sorted CD8+CD4-CCR7+CD45RA+ naive T cells. These receptors all stem from a human donor in good health. Some libraries in this study had Jurkat cell RNA spiked in.

This clonotype was recorded at least ten times. The chain recombines TRBV5-6 with TRBJ2-7; D not resolved. Germline V gives CDR1 SGHDT, CDR2 YYEEEE. The CDR3 has 13 residues. The V gene lost 0 bases and the J gene lost 3 bases, with 7 bases spanning the gap. The CDR3 sequence: CASSLAWDYEQYF. In nucleotides, the CDR3 is TGTGCCAGCAGCTTGGCCTGGGACTACGAGCAGTACTTC.

The chain recombines TRBV11-3 with TRBJ2-1, with D tentatively TRBD1 (6 bases). The germline CDR1 and CDR2 sequences are SGHNT and YENEEA. The CDR3 covers 15 residues. The V end was cut by 0 bases, the J end by 6 bases, with 12 bases between. DNA for the CDR3: TGTGCCAGCAGCTTAGATGGGACACTTTCCAATGAGCAGTTCTTC. This sequence encodes CASSLDGTLSNEQFF.

Details on this clonotype: A read error is possible here, since a much larger clone lies one base away. The chain carries TRBV4-2 and TRBJ2-7; TRBD1 agrees at 10 bases. The CDR3 loop spans 15 amino acids. From germline, CDR1 is LGHNA and CDR2 YNFKEQ. In DNA form, the CDR3 reads TGTACCAGCAGCCAAAGGACAGGGGGTCAAGACGAGCAGTACTTC. It yields the protein CTSSQRTGGQDEQYF.

This clonotype was observed a few times. The genes are TRBV20-1 and TRBJ2-1; 16 bases fit TRBD2. Trimming cost V 1 base and J 7 bases; bases outside gene matches: 13. Per germline, CDR1 DFQATT and CDR2 SNEGSKA (reference sequence). CDR3 length equals 19 residues. The CDR3 sequence is CSARGGGTSGRAVGNEQFF. CDR3 DNA sequence: TGCAGTGCTAGAGGCGGCGGGACTAGCGGGAGGGCCGTCGGAAATGAGCAGTTCTTC.

This clonotype occurred many times. The V call is TRBV27, the J call TRBJ2-7, with a tentative D call TRBD1 (5 bases). The CDR3 contains 17 residues. V was pared by 2 bases and J by 4 bases, with 21 bases between. CDR1 and CDR2 (germline): MNHEY, SMNVEV (reference sequence). Here the CDR3 reads CASSLEGAQESRYEQYF. CDR3 DNA: TGTGCCAGCAGTTTAGAAGGGGCGCAGGAAAGTAGATACGAGCAGTACTTC.

This clonotype was counted ten times or more. The CDR3 spells CASSTKAYEQYF. CDR3 nucleotide sequence: TGTGCCAGCAGCACCAAAGCCTACGAGCAGTACTTC. The chain recombines TRBV7-9 with TRBJ2-7; D ambiguous. The CDR3 is made up of 12 amino acids. Germline-derived CDR1 and CDR2 are SEHNR and FQNEAQ (reference sequence). The V gene lost 5 bases and the J gene lost 2 bases, with 7 bases spanning the gap.

The rearrangement uses TRBV12-5 and TRBJ2-1; no reliable D call. Germline V gene data show CDR1 as LGHNT and CDR2 as FRNRAP. V was cut by 3 bases and J by 8 bases, with 8 bases left in between. The CDR3 totals 12 residues. The CDR3 DNA sequence: TGTGCTAGTGGTTTAGATGGTCATGAGCAGTTCTTC. This gives the protein CASGLDGHEQFF.

Notes on this clonotype: A much more abundant neighbour one base away suggests this may be a read error. The V and J genes are TRBV19 and TRBJ1-5; maybe TRBD1 (6 bases). Between the trimmed V and J ends, which lost 0 bases and 1 base, there was a span of 25 bases. The length of the CDR3 is 21 residues. Germline V gene data show CDR1 as LNHDA and CDR2 as SQIVND (reference sequence). This CDR3 reads CASSIEGLVRQAELSNQPQHF. DNA for the CDR3: TGTGCCAGTAGTATAGAGGGCTTGGTGAGACAGGCGGAATTAAGCAATCAGCCCCAGCATTTT.

Comments on this clonotype: A much larger clone is a single base away; this may be a read error. This likely comes from a read error, as the CDR3 has no conserved phenylalanine or tryptophan at its end. V and J are TRBV15 and TRBJ2-3; perhaps TRBD2 as D (5 bases). This CDR3 has 12 amino acids. The germline V and J ends were trimmed by 5 bases and 5 bases, with 8 bases remaining between them. Germline CDR1 LNHNV, CDR2 YYDKDF (reference sequence). The CDR3 loop is CATSGGGDTQYL. The CDR3 nucleotides read TGTGCCACCAGCGGAGGAGGAGATACGCAGTATCTT.

This clonotype was observed many times. The chain employs TRBV6-2 or TRBV6-3 and TRBJ1-1, with unresolved D. From germline, CDR1 is MNHEY and CDR2 SVGEGT. This CDR3 has 10 residues. Trimming cost V 8 bases and J 6 bases, with 7 bases left between them. The CDR3 coding sequence is TGTGCCAGCGGTTTCCCTGAAGCTTTCTTT. Translated: CASGFPEAFF.

The rearrangement joins TRBV16 to TRBJ2-3; 10 nucleotides line up with TRBD2. Germline assignment: CDR1 KGHSY and CDR2 FQNENV. This CDR3 has 16 residues. V shed 2 bases, J shed 2 bases, and the junction held 4 bases outside the gene matches. The CDR3 reads CASSQEAGGFTDTQYF. Written as DNA, the CDR3 is TGTGCCAGCAGCCAAGAAGCGGGGGGGTTCACAGATACGCAGTATTTT.

This clonotype was counted at least ten times. The rearrangement joins TRBV29-1 to TRBJ2-5; D gene unclear. The CDR3 covers 16 residues. Germline CDR1 and CDR2: SQVTM and ANQGSEA. With 3 bases removed from V and 5 bases from J, the gap between germline ends came to 22 bases. Written as DNA, the CDR3 is TGCAGCGTTGATGGCCTGATGACCCCCCTCGGCGAGACCCAGTACTTC. Its translation is CSVDGLMTPLGETQYF. Filled out from reference TRBV29-1 and TRBJ2-5, the complete variable domain reads SAVISQKPSRDICQRGTSLTIQCQVDSQVTMMFWYRQQPGQSLTLIATANQGSEATYESGFVIDKFPISRPNLTFSTLTVSNMSPEDSSIYLCSVDGLMTPLGETQYFGPGTRLLVL.

This clonotype was seen repeatedly, ten times or more. The chain carries TRBV7-7 and TRBJ2-2; D gene ambiguous. CDR3 length equals 16 residues. V lost 5 bases and J lost 1, with 14 bases in between. Germline V gene lookup returns CDR1 SSHAT and CDR2 FNYEAQ (reference sequence). DNA of the CDR3: TGTGCCAGCAGCCAATCTGGTCCCCTGAACACCGGGGAGCTGTTTTTT. Its protein is CASSQSGPLNTGELFF.

V gene TRBV27 combines with J gene TRBJ2-5, with 7 bases aligning to TRBD2. CDR3 length equals 16 residues. With 5 bases clipped from V and 2 bases from J, the junction kept 11 bases outside the gene matches. The germline gives CDR1 MNHEY, CDR2 SMNVEV (reference sequence). CDR3 sequence: CASSDRLGLQQETQYF. The CDR3 DNA follows: TGTGCCAGCAGTGACCGCCTGGGACTACAACAAGAGACCCAGTACTTC.

This clonotype was counted at least ten times. V is TRBV5-6 and J is TRBJ2-1; 7 bases are a match to TRBD1. Trimming took 4 bases from V and 0 from J; bases not matched to a gene: 4. Germline lookup yields CDR1 SGHDT and CDR2 YYEEEE. The CDR3 runs to 15 residues. CDR3 nucleotide sequence: TGTGCCAGCAGCGAGGACAGGAGCTCCTACAATGAGCAGTTCTTC. It translates to CASSEDRSSYNEQFF.

Only a few counts were recorded for this clonotype. The V gene is TRBV4-3, the J gene TRBJ2-7; D is tentatively TRBD1 or TRBD2 (5 bases each). V was pared by 4 bases and J by 2 bases, with 15 bases between. This CDR3 has 15 residues. Germline V gene sequence: CDR1 LGHNA, CDR2 YSLEER. The CDR3 DNA reads TGCGCCAGCAGCCCCGGTCGGGGCAGTACCTACGAGCAGTACTTC. Translated: CASSPGRGSTYEQYF.

This clonotype has a count of ten or more. The chain recombines TRBV29-1 with TRBJ1-1, with D unclear. Germline V gene sequence: CDR1 SQVTM, CDR2 ANQGSEA. This CDR3 contains 13 residues. Trimming removed 4 bases from V and 3 bases from J, with 12 bases in between. The CDR3 region has the DNA TGCAGCGTTGTCTTACGCTTGGACACTGAAGCTTTCTTT. This encodes CSVVLRLDTEAFF.

Notes on this clonotype: With a much larger clone just one base away, this may be a read error. V usage is TRBV27 and J usage is TRBJ1-2, with 7 bases identical to TRBD1. The CDR3 covers 14 residues. CDR1 and CDR2 from the germline V gene are MNHEY and SMNVEV (reference sequence). CDR3 sequence reads: CARSPRDSSYGYTF. The CDR3 DNA follows: TGTGCCCGCAGCCCAAGGGACAGCTCATATGGCTACACCTTC.

The CDR3 coding sequence is TGTGCCAGTAGTATAGTAGCGGACAGCTACGAGCAGTACTTC. Its translation is CASSIVADSYEQYF. J is TRBJ2-7 and V is TRBV19; D possibly uses TRBD1 or TRBD2 (6 bases each). The V end was cut by 1 base, the J end by 3 bases, with 10 bases between. Germline CDR1 LNHDA, CDR2 SQIVND (reference sequence). CDR3 length: 14 residues.

In its sample, this clonotype was seen once. The junction differs from germline at one of its ends, possibly a read error. V is TRBV14 and J is TRBJ1-3, with TRBD1 identical over 11 bases. The CDR3 has 19 residues. Germline CDR1 reads SGHDN; CDR2 reads FVKESK. CDR3: CASSNFPGQGVTAGNTTYF. Written as DNA, the CDR3 is TGTGCCAGCAGCAATTTCCCGGGACAGGGGGTTACGGCTGGAAACACCACATATTTT.

This clonotype was found many times. The chain has TRBV3-1 and TRBJ2-7; weak D call: TRBD1 (6 bases). The CDR3 runs to 13 residues. The germline V gene has CDR1 LGHDT and CDR2 YNNKEL (reference sequence). Trimming left V 2 bases short and J 5 bases short, with 10 bases between. The CDR3 here is CASSQQGPNEQYF. The DNA of the CDR3 is TGTGCCAGCAGCCAACAGGGGCCCAACGAGCAGTACTTC.

Comments on this clonotype: One end of the junction does not line up with germline, which may come from a read error. The J gene is TRBJ1-2, the V gene TRBV29-1, with D uncertain. CDR1 SQVTM and CDR2 ANQGSEA come from the germline V gene. This CDR3 spans 15 amino acids. CDR3 DNA sequence: TGCGGCGTTGATGGGGATTTTATCCCCGGCATCGGCTACACCTTC. This codes for CGVDGDFIPGIGYTF.

This clonotype was recorded at least ten times. The chain has TRBV13 and TRBJ1-2; TRBD1 agrees at 8 bases. With 5 bases clipped from V and 4 bases from J, the junction kept 3 bases outside the gene matches. CDR1 PRHDT and CDR2 FYEKMQ come from the germline V gene (reference sequence). The CDR3 consists of 13 residues. As DNA, the CDR3 is TGTGCCAGCAGCCCGGACAGGGTCTATGGCTACACCTTC. This sequence encodes CASSPDRVYGYTF.

This clonotype was counted ten times or more. The V and J genes are TRBV4-1 and TRBJ2-5; D unclear. The CDR3 runs to 14 residues. Deletions cut 1 base from V and 3 bases from J, with 9 bases between. CDR1 is MGHRA and CDR2 is YSYEKL in the germline V gene. The CDR3 protein is CASSQASVEETQYF. DNA for the CDR3: TGCGCCAGCAGCCAAGCCAGCGTCGAAGAGACCCAGTACTTC.

With regard to this clonotype: An end of the junction does not agree with germline; a read error may underlie this. The chain employs TRBV5-1 and TRBJ2-7; D not certain. This CDR3 has 12 residues. The germline gives CDR1 SGHRS, CDR2 YFSETQ. The CDR3 sequence: CASSLNSHEQYF. The CDR3 DNA reads as TGCGCCAGCAGCTTGAACTCCCACGAGCAGTACTTC.

This clonotype was counted a few times. The chain joins TRBV27 to TRBJ2-7; D might be TRBD2 (6 bases). The CDR3 spans 14 residues. Trimming cost V 8 bases and J 5 bases, with 19 bases left between them. The germline CDR1 and CDR2 sequences are MNHEY and SMNVEV (reference sequence). The CDR3 coding sequence is TGTGCCAGCCACTCAAGGGACTCCCTTAACGAGCAGTACTTC. Amino acid sequence: CASHSRDSLNEQYF.

This clonotype was seen at least ten times. The V gene is TRBV12-5, the J gene TRBJ1-3; D is unresolved. CDR1 is LGHNT, CDR2 FRNRAP, per germline. This CDR3 has 11 amino acids. V was clipped by 6 bases and J by 3 bases, with 3 bases between them. The CDR3 here is CASGLGNTIYF. The CDR3 region has the DNA TGTGCTAGTGGCCTTGGAAACACCATATATTTT. Filled out from reference TRBV12-5 and TRBJ1-3, the complete variable domain reads DARVTQTPRHKVTEMGQEVTMRCQPILGHNTVFWYRQTMMQGLELLAYFRNRAPLDDSGMPKDRFSAEMPDATLATLKIQPSEPRDSAVYFCASGLGNTIYFGEGSWLTVV.